The 25 T cell receptor beta chains below all came from one sample that was sequenced in a study of T cells in Graves' hyperthyroidism and ophthalmopathy. What was amplified from RNA transcripts were TCR beta CDR3 regions. HTBI primers drove first-round RT-PCR of the TCR CDR3. TCRdb reprocessed the multiplex PCR reads with MiXCR, giving one entry per CDR3 protein. The profile covers about 290,000 distinct CDR3 sequences, with roughly 13% appearing a single time and approximately 7.9% taken by the ten largest. Sequenced input: blood. The receptors shown here come from a woman aged 40 to 50 with Graves' hyperthyroidism.

This clonotype was recorded a few times. The V call is TRBV28, the J call TRBJ1-4, with D maybe TRBD1 (5 bases). Germline V gene data show CDR1 as MDHEN and CDR2 as SYDVKM. The CDR3 has 15 amino acids. V was shortened by 10 bases and J by 6 bases, with 21 bases between the two germline ends. CDR3 nucleotide sequence: TGTGCCACTAGAATGGGGCCCTCCCGGGATGAAAAACTGTTTTTT. Amino acid sequence: CATRMGPSRDEKLFF.

This clonotype was recorded many times. This CDR3 reads CASYPSMGNSYEQYF. In nucleotides, the CDR3 is TGTGCCAGCTACCCCTCGATGGGGAATTCCTACGAGCAGTACTTC. The chain has TRBV28 and TRBJ2-7; D is unclear. CDR3 length equals 15 residues. The V and J ends lost 8 bases and 1 base respectively, with 18 bases between them. The V gene's germline CDR1 is MDHEN and CDR2 SYDVKM.

The CDR3 here is CSVEPGGKNIQYF. Written as DNA, the CDR3 is TGCAGCGTTGAGCCAGGAGGTAAAAACATTCAGTACTTC. The J gene is TRBJ2-4, the V gene TRBV29-1, with D tentatively TRBD2 (5 bases). The CDR3 is made up of 13 amino acids. Germline CDR1 SQVTM, CDR2 ANQGSEA. V dropped 3 bases and J dropped 4 bases, with 10 bases sitting between them.

The CDR3 region is CASSLAGRGRNQPQHF. Written as DNA, the CDR3 is TGTGCCAGCAGCTTAGCTGGGAGGGGGCGAAATCAGCCCCAGCATTTT. The chain employs TRBV7-9 and TRBJ1-5, with 7 bases that match TRBD1. CDR1 SEHNR and CDR2 FQNEAQ come from the germline V gene (reference sequence). This CDR3 has 16 amino acids. Germline trimming cut 0 bases from V and 4 bases from J; bases unmatched to any gene: 6.

This clonotype was counted ten times or more. This rearrangement joins TRBV19 to TRBJ2-1; 10 bases are a match to TRBD2. V shed 3 bases, J shed 7 bases, and the junction held 6 bases outside the gene matches. Germline CDR1 is LNHDA and CDR2 is SQIVND (reference sequence). CDR3 length: 15 residues. CDR3 amino acids: CASSMSGRAPNEQFF. The CDR3, as DNA: TGTGCCAGTAGTATGAGCGGGAGGGCCCCGAATGAGCAGTTCTTC.

This clonotype was counted many times. V is TRBV6-1 and J is TRBJ1-2; D is unresolved. Looked up from germline, CDR1 is MNHNS and CDR2 is SASEGT. This CDR3 region has 14 residues. Trimming cost V 6 bases and J 2 bases, with 13 bases left between them. CDR3 nucleotides: TGTGCCAGCAGGGCGTGGGCGGGGAACTATGGCTACACCTTC. It specifies CASRAWAGNYGYTF.

This clonotype was seen repeatedly, ten times or more. The chain joins TRBV13 to TRBJ1-1, with TRBD1 identical over 9 bases. With V trimmed by 3 bases and J by 8 bases, 16 bases remained unmatched. Germline lookup yields CDR1 PRHDT and CDR2 FYEKMQ (reference sequence). The CDR3 spans 17 residues. The chain's CDR3 is CASSFGGTGSPITEAFF. CDR3 coding DNA: TGTGCCAGCAGCTTCGGGGGGACAGGGAGTCCTATAACCGAAGCTTTCTTT.

The table lists this clonotype with a few counts. V and J are TRBV6-1 and TRBJ2-3, with no clear D. The CDR3 consists of 12 residues. Germline-derived CDR1 and CDR2 are MNHNS and SASEGT. V was clipped by 8 bases and J by 2 bases, with 8 bases between them. The DNA of the CDR3 is TGTGCCAGCTGCGCGTTCACAGATACGCAGTATTTT. Translation gives CASCAFTDTQYF.

This clonotype showed up many times. The chain links TRBV6-6 to TRBJ1-1, with a weak D call TRBD1 (6 bases). CDR1 and CDR2 (germline): MNHNY, SVGAGI (reference sequence). Between the trimmed V and J ends, which lost 0 bases and 1 base, there was a span of 6 bases. This CDR3 has 14 residues. CDR3 coding DNA: TGTGCCAGCAGTTACTCAGGGGGGAACACTGAAGCTTTCTTT. It codes for CASSYSGGNTEAFF.

This clonotype was seen many times. The chain is built from TRBV2 and TRBJ2-3, with D possibly being TRBD1 or TRBD2 (5 bases each). V was pared by 3 bases and J by 5 bases, with 18 bases between. Germline V gene lookup returns CDR1 SNHLY and CDR2 FYNNEI. This CDR3 spans 16 amino acids. As DNA, the CDR3 is TGTGCCAGCAGTGACCGGGACCCCGGTTCGGGAGATACGCAGTATTTT. Protein product: CASSDRDPGSGDTQYF. The whole variable domain, remainder taken from reference TRBV2 and TRBJ2-3, is EPEVTQTPSHQVTQMGQEVILRCVPISNHLYFYWYRQILGQKVEFLVSFYNNEISEKSEIFDDQFSVERPDGSNFTLKIRSTKLEDSAMYFCASSDRDPGSGDTQYFGPGTRLTVL.

Many counts were recorded for this clonotype. V gene TRBV7-8 combines with J gene TRBJ2-3, with 12 bases identical to TRBD2. V gave up 5 bases and J gave up 5 bases; unmatched junction bases: 8. Germline assignment: CDR1 SGHVS and CDR2 FQNEAQ. The CDR3 runs 16 residues. CDR3 sequence reads: CASSPLAGGGIDTQYF. The CDR3 nucleotides read TGTGCCAGCAGCCCACTAGCGGGAGGTGGAATAGATACGCAGTATTTT.

Many counts were recorded for this clonotype. V usage is TRBV2 and J usage is TRBJ2-1; 11 bases are a match to TRBD1. The CDR3 contains 14 residues. In germline, CDR1 is SNHLY, CDR2 FYNNEI. After removal of 7 bases from V and 6 bases from J, the junction contained 5 bases not matched to a gene. The CDR3: CASKTGTGGNEQFF. In DNA, the CDR3 is TGTGCCAGCAAGACTGGGACAGGGGGCAATGAGCAGTTCTTC.

The rearrangement links TRBV12-3 or TRBV12-4 to TRBJ2-3; 10 positions agree with TRBD1. This CDR3 has 15 amino acids. Trimming cost V 5 bases and J 2 bases; bases outside gene matches: 4. CDR3 amino acids: CASSRGQGLTDTQYF. The CDR3 DNA follows: TGTGCCAGCAGTAGGGGACAGGGGCTCACAGATACGCAGTATTTT.

This clonotype has at least ten counts. CDR3 DNA: TGTGCCAGCAGTTCTTTAAGTGGGGGTCAAGAGACCCAGTACTTC. It encodes CASSSLSGGQETQYF. This chain connects TRBV28 to TRBJ2-5; D may be TRBD1 or TRBD2 (5 bases each). From germline, CDR1 is MDHEN and CDR2 SYDVKM. Between the trimmed V and J ends, which lost 4 bases and 2 bases, there was a span of 14 bases. There are 15 residues in the CDR3. Complete variable domain (other parts from reference TRBV28 and TRBJ2-5): DVKVTQSSRYLVKRTGEKVFLECVQDMDHENMFWYRQDPGLGLRLIYFSYDVKMKEKGDIPEGYSVSREKKERFSLILESASTNQTSMYLCASSSLSGGQETQYFGPGTRLLVL.

This clonotype was counted ten times or more. The V and J genes are TRBV6-2 or TRBV6-3 and TRBJ1-1, with unresolved D. Germline CDR1 and CDR2: MNHEY and SVGEGT. V was pared by 4 bases and J by 0 bases, with 18 bases between. This CDR3 is built from 17 residues. The DNA of the CDR3 is TGTGCCAGCAGTTCCAACAAACTCATCTACATGAACACTGAAGCTTTCTTT. It is translated as CASSSNKLIYMNTEAFF.

This clonotype has just a few counts. The V gene is TRBV25-1, the J gene TRBJ1-3, with D perhaps TRBD1 (6 bases). V lost 5 bases and J lost 1, with 15 bases in between. The CDR3 sequence is 16 residues long. Germline lookup yields CDR1 MGHDK and CDR2 SYGVNS. This chain's CDR3 is CASSPTGRGSGNTIYF. CDR3 coding DNA: TGTGCCAGCAGTCCGACAGGTCGAGGTTCTGGAAACACCATATATTTT.

This clonotype was detected only once. The chain recombines TRBV19 with TRBJ1-5, with TRBD1 as a possible D gene (6 bases). Per germline, CDR1 LNHDA and CDR2 SQIVND (reference sequence). V gave up 0 bases and J gave up 2 bases, with 11 bases separating them. This CDR3 has 16 amino acids. The CDR3 bases are TGTGCCAGTAGTATAGACAGGGGAGCGGGCAATCAGCCCCAGCATTTT. Translated, it gives CASSIDRGAGNQPQHF.

The CDR3: CASSRQGADTELFF. In DNA form, the CDR3 reads TGTGCCAGTAGCCGTCAGGGGGCGGACACTGAACTTTTCTTT. This chain connects TRBV19 to TRBJ1-1; TRBD1 aligns across 8 bases. CDR3 length equals 14 residues. CDR1 is LNHDA, CDR2 SQIVND, per germline (reference sequence). The V gene end was trimmed by 6 bases and the J gene end by 13 bases; junction bases not matched to a gene: 16.

This clonotype was seen repeatedly, ten times or more. The V gene is TRBV10-3, the J gene TRBJ1-3; no clear D gene. The CDR3 is made up of 13 amino acids. CDR1 and CDR2 from the germline V gene are ENHRY and SYGVKD. V was trimmed by 0 bases and J by 3 bases, leaving 3 bases between them. For the CDR3, the DNA is TGTGCCATCAGTGAGTCGATTGGAAACACCATATATTTT. The encoded protein is CAISESIGNTIYF.

This clonotype was recorded at least ten times. V gene TRBV27 combines with J gene TRBJ1-6; D is unclear. The CDR3 extends over 15 amino acids. V lost 0 bases and J lost 8, with 11 bases in between. Germline CDR1 and CDR2: MNHEY and SMNVEV (reference sequence). DNA for the CDR3: TGTGCCAGCAGTTTATCGAGTCAGATCCATTCACCCCTCCACTTT. Translating it yields CASSLSSQIHSPLHF.

This clonotype was found a few times. This rearrangement joins TRBV3-1 to TRBJ2-1; D may be TRBD1 or TRBD2 (6 bases each). The germline V gene has CDR1 LGHDT and CDR2 YNNKEL (reference sequence). The CDR3 consists of 14 residues. Trimming cost V 0 bases and J 6 bases, with 9 bases left between them. The CDR3 region is CASSQDGGRNEQFF. The CDR3, as DNA: TGTGCCAGCAGCCAAGATGGGGGGCGCAATGAGCAGTTCTTC.

V usage is TRBV18 and J usage is TRBJ2-1; 7 positions match TRBD2. Germline V CDR1 and CDR2: KGHSH, LQKENI. Trimming at V came to 1 base and at J to 2 bases, leaving 2 bases not matched to a gene. The CDR3 spans 15 residues. DNA for the CDR3: TGTGCCAGCTCACCACGCGGGAGTCCCTACAATGAGCAGTTCTTC. Its protein product is CASSPRGSPYNEQFF. Based on the CDR3 plus reference TRBV18 and TRBJ2-1, the full variable domain is NAGVMQNPRHLVRRRGQEARLRCSPMKGHSHVYWYRQLPEEGLKFMVYLQKENIIDESGMPKERFSAEFPKEGPSILRIQQVVRGDSAAYFCASSPRGSPYNEQFFGPGTRLTVL.

This clonotype was seen a few times. The chain employs TRBV20-1 and TRBJ2-2; a possible D gene is TRBD2 (6 bases). The V gene's germline CDR1 is DFQATT and CDR2 SNEGSKA (reference sequence). The length of the CDR3 is 16 residues. V was clipped by 2 bases and J by 5 bases, with 18 bases between them. The CDR3: CSARRRGNQGTGELFF. CDR3 bases: TGCAGTGCTAGAAGGCGGGGAAACCAAGGAACCGGGGAGCTGTTTTTT.

There are many counts of this clonotype. This sequence joins TRBV2 and TRBJ1-5, with D unresolved. Germline CDR1 reads SNHLY; CDR2 reads FYNNEI. V lost 3 bases, J lost 4 bases, and 10 bases lay in between. This CDR3 region has 14 residues. CDR3 bases: TGTGCCAGCAGTGATTTTGGAGGGAATCAGCCCCAGCATTTT. It is translated as CASSDFGGNQPQHF.

The chain links TRBV7-3 to TRBJ2-7; TRBD1 aligns across 8 bases. The CDR3 is 17 amino acids. Germline loops: CDR1 SGHTA, CDR2 FQGTGA. The J segment lost 1 base and the V segment lost 2 bases, leaving 10 bases of the junction unmatched. The CDR3 sequence is CASSLRRGLPGSYEQYF. The DNA of the CDR3 is TGTGCCAGCAGCTTACGCAGGGGGCTACCGGGATCCTACGAGCAGTACTTC.